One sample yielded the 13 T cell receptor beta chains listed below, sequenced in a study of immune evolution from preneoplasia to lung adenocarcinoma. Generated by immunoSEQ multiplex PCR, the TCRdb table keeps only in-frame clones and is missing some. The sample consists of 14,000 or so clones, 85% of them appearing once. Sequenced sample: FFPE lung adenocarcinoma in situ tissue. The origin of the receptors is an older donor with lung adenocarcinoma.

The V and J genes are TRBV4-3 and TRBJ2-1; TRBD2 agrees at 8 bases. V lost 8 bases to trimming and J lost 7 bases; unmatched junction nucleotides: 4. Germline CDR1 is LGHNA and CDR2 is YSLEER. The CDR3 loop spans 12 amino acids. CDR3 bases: TGCGCCAGCTTAGCGGGATATAATGAGCAGTTCTTC. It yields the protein CASLAGYNEQFF.

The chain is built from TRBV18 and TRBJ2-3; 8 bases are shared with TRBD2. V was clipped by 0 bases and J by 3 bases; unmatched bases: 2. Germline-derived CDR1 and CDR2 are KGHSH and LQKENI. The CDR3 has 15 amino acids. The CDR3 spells CASSPPSGSTDTQYF. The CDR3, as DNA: TGTGCCAGCTCACCACCCAGCGGGAGTACAGATACGCAGTATTTT.

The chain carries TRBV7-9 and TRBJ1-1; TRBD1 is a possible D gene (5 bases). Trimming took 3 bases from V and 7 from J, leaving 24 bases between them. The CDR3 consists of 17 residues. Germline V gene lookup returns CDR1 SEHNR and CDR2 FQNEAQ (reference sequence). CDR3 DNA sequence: TGTGCCAGCAGCTTCGCCACCTCGAGCAGGGAAGTAAATGAAGCTTTCTTT. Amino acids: CASSFATSSREVNEAFF. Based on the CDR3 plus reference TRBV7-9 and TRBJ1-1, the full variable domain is DTGVSQNPRHKITKRGQNVTFRCDPISEHNRLYWYRQTLGQGPEFLTYFQNEAQLEKSRLLSDRFSAERPKGSFSTLEIQRTEQGDSAMYLCASSFATSSREVNEAFFGQGTRLTVV.

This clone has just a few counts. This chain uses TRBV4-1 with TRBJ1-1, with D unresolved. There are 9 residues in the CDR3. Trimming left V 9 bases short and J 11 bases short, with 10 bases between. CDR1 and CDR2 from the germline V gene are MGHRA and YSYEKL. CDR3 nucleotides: TGCGCCAGAAGATTGTTGGCTTTCTTT. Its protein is CARRLLAFF.

The CDR3, as DNA: TGTGCCAGCAGCTTACCGACGGAAAAAGAGACCCAGTACTTC. This codes for CASSLPTEKETQYF. The chain has TRBV7-2 and TRBJ2-5, with unresolved D. Germline V gene lookup returns CDR1 SGHTA and CDR2 FQGNSA. The CDR3 is made up of 14 amino acids. V lost 2 bases and J lost 3, with 10 bases in between.

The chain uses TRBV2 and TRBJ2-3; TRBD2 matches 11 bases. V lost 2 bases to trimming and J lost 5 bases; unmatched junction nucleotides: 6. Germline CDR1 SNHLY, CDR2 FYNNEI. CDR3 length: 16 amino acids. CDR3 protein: CASSELLAGVIDTQYF. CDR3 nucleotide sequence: TGTGCCAGCAGTGAATTACTAGCGGGAGTAATAGATACGCAGTATTTT.

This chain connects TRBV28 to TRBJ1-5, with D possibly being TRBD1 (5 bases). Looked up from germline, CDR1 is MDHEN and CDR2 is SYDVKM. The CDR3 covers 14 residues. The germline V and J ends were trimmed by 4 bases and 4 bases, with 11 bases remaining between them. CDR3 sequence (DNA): TGTGCCAGCAGTTCGCGGGGGTGGAATCAGCCCCAGCATTTT. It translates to CASSSRGWNQPQHF.

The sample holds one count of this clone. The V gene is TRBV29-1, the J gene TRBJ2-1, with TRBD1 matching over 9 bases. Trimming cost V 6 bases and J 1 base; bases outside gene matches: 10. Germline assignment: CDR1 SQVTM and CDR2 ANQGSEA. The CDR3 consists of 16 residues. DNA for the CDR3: TGCAGCGTGTCGACAGGGGGGGGAAGGTCCTACAATGAGCAGTTCTTC. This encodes CSVSTGGGRSYNEQFF.

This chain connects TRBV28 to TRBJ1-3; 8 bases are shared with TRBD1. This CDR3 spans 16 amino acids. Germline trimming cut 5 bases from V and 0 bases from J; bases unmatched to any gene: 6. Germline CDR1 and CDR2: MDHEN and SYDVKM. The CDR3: CASSPQGGDSGNTIYF. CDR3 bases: TGTGCCAGCAGTCCACAGGGGGGCGACTCTGGAAACACCATATATTTT.

The CDR3 DNA reads as TGTGCCACGACAGGGGTGGGTCAGAACACTGAAGCTTTCTTT. Protein product: CATTGVGQNTEAFF. The chain uses TRBV30 and TRBJ1-1; the match to TRBD1 covers 8 bases. Germline V gene lookup returns CDR1 GTSNPN and CDR2 SVGIG (reference sequence). The CDR3 is 14 residues long. The V gene end was trimmed by 8 bases and the J gene end by 1 base; junction bases not matched to a gene: 9.

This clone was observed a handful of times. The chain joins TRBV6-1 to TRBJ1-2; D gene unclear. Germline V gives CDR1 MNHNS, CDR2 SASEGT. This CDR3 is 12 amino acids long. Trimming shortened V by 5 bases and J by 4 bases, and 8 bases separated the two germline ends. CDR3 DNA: TGTGCCAGCAGTCGGATTGCCTATGGCTACACCTTC. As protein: CASSRIAYGYTF.

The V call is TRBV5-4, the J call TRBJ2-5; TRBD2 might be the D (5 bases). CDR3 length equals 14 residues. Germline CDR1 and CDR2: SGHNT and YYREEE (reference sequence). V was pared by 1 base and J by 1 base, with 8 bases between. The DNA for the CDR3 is TGTGCCAGCAGCTTGCAGAGCGGCCAAGAGACCCAGTACTTC. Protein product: CASSLQSGQETQYF.

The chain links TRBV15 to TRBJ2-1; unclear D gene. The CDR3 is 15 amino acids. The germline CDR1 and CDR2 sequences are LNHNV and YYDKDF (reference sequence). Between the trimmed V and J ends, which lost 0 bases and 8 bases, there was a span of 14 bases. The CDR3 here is CATSRELLRTYEQFF. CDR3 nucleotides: TGTGCCACCAGCAGAGAGCTCCTCAGGACCTATGAGCAGTTCTTC.